The TCR beta chain described here comes from a study of blood T cell repertoires in COVID-19. Study-wide context: Donors in the United States, Italy and Spain gave samples during acute or convalescent COVID-19.

Original analysis: Using reference gene primer amplification, nucleated cell counts were estimated. Produced via immunoSEQ multiplex PCR; TCRdb's table is partial and in-frame only. V and J calls and clone size are those listed in that table; D and trimming were worked out from the DNA. The table shows more than 70,000 clones, with 85% occurring only once. The sequencing input was peripheral blood. The receptor was isolated from a man aged 55 to 70 with acute or convalescent COVID-19.

The CDR3 nucleotides read TGTGCCAGCAGTAAAGGTCGGGAGGGGGCAGGTGAAAAACTGTTTTTT. Residues: CASSKGREGAGEKLFF. The genes are TRBV6-6 and TRBJ1-4, with 7 bases that match TRBD1. In germline, CDR1 is MNHNY, CDR2 SVGAGI (reference sequence). The CDR3 has 16 residues. J was trimmed by 7 bases and V by 5 bases; bases with no gene match: 13.